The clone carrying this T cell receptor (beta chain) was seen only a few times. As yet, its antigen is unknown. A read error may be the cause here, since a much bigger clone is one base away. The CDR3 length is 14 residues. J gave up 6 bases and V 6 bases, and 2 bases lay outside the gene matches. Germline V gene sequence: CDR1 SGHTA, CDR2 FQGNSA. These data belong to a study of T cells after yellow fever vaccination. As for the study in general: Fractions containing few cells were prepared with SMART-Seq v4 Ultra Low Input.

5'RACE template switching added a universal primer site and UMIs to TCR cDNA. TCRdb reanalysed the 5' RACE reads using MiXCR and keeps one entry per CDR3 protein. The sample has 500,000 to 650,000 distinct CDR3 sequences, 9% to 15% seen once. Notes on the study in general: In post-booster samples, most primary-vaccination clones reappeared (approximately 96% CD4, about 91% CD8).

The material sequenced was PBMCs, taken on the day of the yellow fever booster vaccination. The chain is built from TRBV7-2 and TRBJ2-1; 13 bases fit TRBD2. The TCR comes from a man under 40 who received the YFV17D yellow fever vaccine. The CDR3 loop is CASRGTSGANEQFF. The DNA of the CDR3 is TGTGCCAGCAGAGGGACTAGCGGGGCCAATGAGCAGTTCTTC.